This TCR beta chain was identified during a study of T cell repertoires in cytomegalovirus infection. From the reads, TCRdb called clonotypes with MiXCR, one entry per CDR3 protein. Here the sample spans roughly 500,000 distinct CDR3 sequences, more than 30% being singletons. Germline CDR1 and CDR2: MNHEY and SVGEGT. Trimming removed 2 bases at V and 0 bases at J, with 8 bases between. CDR3 length: 15 amino acids. In the case of this clonotype: Its antigen is still unknown.

This TCR came from a human donor in good health (CMV status not recorded). Some clones in this sample may be carry-over from other donors' samples. This chain uses TRBV6-2 or TRBV6-3 with TRBJ1-5; maybe TRBD1 (5 bases). The sequencing used cultured PBMCs, collected from culture after CMV antigen stimulation. CDR3 region: CASSYVRGSNQPQHF. DNA for the CDR3: TGTGCCAGCAGTTACGTAAGGGGTAGCAATCAGCCCCAGCATTTT.